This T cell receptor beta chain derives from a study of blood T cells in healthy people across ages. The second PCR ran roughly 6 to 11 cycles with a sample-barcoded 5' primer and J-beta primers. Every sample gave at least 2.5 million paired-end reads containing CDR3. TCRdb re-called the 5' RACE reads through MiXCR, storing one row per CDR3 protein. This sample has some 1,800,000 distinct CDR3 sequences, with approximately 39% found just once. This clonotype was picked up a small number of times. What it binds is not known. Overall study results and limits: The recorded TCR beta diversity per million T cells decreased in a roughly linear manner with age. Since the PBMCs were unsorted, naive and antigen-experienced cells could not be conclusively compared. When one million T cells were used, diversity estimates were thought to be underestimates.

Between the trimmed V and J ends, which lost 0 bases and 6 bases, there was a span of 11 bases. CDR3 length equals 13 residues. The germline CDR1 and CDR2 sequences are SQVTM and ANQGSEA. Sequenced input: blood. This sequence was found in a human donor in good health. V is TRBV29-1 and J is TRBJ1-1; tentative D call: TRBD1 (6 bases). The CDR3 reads CSVEEGGRPEAFF. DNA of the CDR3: TGCAGCGTTGAAGAGGGGGGCCGGCCTGAAGCTTTCTTT.